This TCR beta chain was recorded in a study of control samples from healthy donors and cancer patients (dated by TCRdb to between 2020 and 2021). Comments on this clone: Its antigen target is currently unknown. Base qualities were left out, and no much larger clone turns up one base away.

The library was built by means of the immunoSEQ multiplex PCR assay. Sourced from immuneACCESS, this table was stored by TCRdb with only in-frame sequences that have V and J called. A share of the clones is absent; for the studies checked, an unresolved V gene accounts for under half, and the remainder has no known explanation. Within this sample are around 96,000 clones, with roughly 93% of them counted one time only. The ten largest clones capture 8% to 9.5% of the sample. The germline V gene encodes CDR1 MNHNS and CDR2 SASEGT. The cysteine opens and the phenylalanine closes a CDR3 of 15 amino acids. Left in the record is the CDR3 DNA by itself, 45 bases read in frame from the first base. Ends trimmed: V by 0 bases, J by 5 bases; bases unmatched to a gene: 5.

The sample consisted of blood. The TCR was taken from a man between 18 and 35 years old in good health. The chain uses TRBV6-1 and TRBJ2-5, with 8 bases in between that match TRBD1. The bases are TGTGCCAGCAGTGAAGCTTGGACAGGGCGCGAGACCCAGTACTTC. Its amino acids are CASSEAWTGRETQYF.